This TCR beta chain stems from a study of shared clonotypes between healthy human individuals. Looked up from germline, CDR1 is SGHVS and CDR2 is FQNEAQ. This CDR3 contains 16 residues. Trimming cost V 0 bases and J 1 base, with 9 bases left between them. Using immunoSEQ multiplex PCR, the repertoire was profiled, and TCRdb retains in-frame clones only, with some absent. The table shows some 1.1 million clones, with roughly 80% occurring only once. What was sequenced was memory CD4+ T cells from PBMCs. Stated subset: CD45RA-negative fraction. V gene TRBV7-8 combines with J gene TRBJ2-2; D not certain. The source is a man between 18 and 35 years old in good health. Some clones in this sample may be carry-over from other donors' samples. The DNA of the CDR3 is TGTGCCAGCAGCTTAGCGCTTGGCGGGAACACCGGGGAGCTGTTTTTT. This encodes CASSLALGGNTGELFF.